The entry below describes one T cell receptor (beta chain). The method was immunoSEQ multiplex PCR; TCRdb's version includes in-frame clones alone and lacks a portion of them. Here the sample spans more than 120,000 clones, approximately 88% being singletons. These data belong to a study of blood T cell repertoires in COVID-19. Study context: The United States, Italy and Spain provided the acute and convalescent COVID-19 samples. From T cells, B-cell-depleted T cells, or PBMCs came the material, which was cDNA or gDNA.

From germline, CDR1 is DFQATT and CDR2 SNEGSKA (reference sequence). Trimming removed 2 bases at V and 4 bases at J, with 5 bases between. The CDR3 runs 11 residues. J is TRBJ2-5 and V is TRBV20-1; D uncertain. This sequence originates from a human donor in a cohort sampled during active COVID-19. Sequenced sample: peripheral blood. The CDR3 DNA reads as TGCAGTGCTAGATATTTAGAGACCCAGTACTTC. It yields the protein CSARYLETQYF.